Detailed here is one T cell receptor (beta chain). The antigen this receptor binds is unknown. No much larger clone is present one base from it, and per-base qualities are unavailable. This specimen comes from a study of beta chain features in type 1 diabetes (dated 2018 in TCRdb). Concerning the study at large: No differences in mean age, gender distribution, total cell number or subset yield were found between patients and healthy donors. A total of just under 110,000,000 sorted cells were examined across all samples, and RNA yield correlated strongly with the number of cells per subset. The study compared TCRB repertoires of sorted circulating CD4+ T cell subsets between recently diagnosed type 1 diabetes patients and matched healthy donors. Regulatory and stem cell-like memory subsets were obtained from only 8 patients and roughly 8 healthy donors, while naive and central memory subsets were obtained from all 30 or so donors. The paper as a whole reports these results and caveats: Sequencing cDNA rather than genomic DNA could over-represent highly expressing activated cells, although activation and CD3 levels did not differ between groups. Naive, central memory and regulatory TCRB repertoires appeared to be more similar among patients than among healthy donors. Patients with type 1 diabetes made fewer insertions and deleted more nucleotides at VDJ recombination sites, implying thymic rearrangement abnormalities. Because the HLA sub-analyses included only small numbers of individuals, any influence of HLA type on TCRB rearrangement was left unresolved. Shorter templates might have been favored by PCR, but patient and control samples were amplified and corrected together, so both groups would have been affected equally by any skew. A moderate but significant shortening of TCRB CDR3 length was observed in type 1 diabetes patients in all four CD4+ subsets.

Including the terminal cysteine and phenylalanine, the CDR3 comprises 15 residues. Of the read, only the CDR3 DNA is kept; its 45 bases are in frame from base 1. Ends trimmed: V by 3 bases, J by 5 bases; bases unmatched to a gene: 4. Taken from the germline V gene (reference sequence), the CDR1 and CDR2 loops are SEHNR and FQNEAQ. A single peripheral blood draw of around 0.11 L on average was collected from each donor into heparinised tubes. A BD FACSAria II was used to sort naive, central memory, regulatory and stem cell-like memory CD4+ T cells with a panel that included CD45RO, CCR7, CD25, CD127, CD95 and CD27. A purity above 95% was achieved for all sorted populations. PBMCs were isolated right away by Lymphoprep density gradient centrifugation and were stained directly, without culture. Samples were stained and sorted in pairs, with one healthy donor and one patient per experiment, so that batch effects were minimized.

All of the isolated RNA was reverse transcribed with the High Capacity cDNA Reverse Transcription Kit, so expressed TCRB transcripts were sequenced. Naive, central memory and regulatory T cell samples underwent deep immunoSEQ sequencing, averaging around 3.6 million total reads per sample. Sorted cells were lysed in RLT buffer and RNA was extracted with DNase-treated RNeasy Micro or Mini kits, depending on cell number. Each cell subset was processed on its own to prevent cross-contamination, while patient and healthy donor samples were processed together. Using the immunoSEQ multiplex PCR, TCRB sequences were amplified from cDNA into 87-bp fragments spanning the CDR3 region. Amplicons were sequenced on the Illumina HiSeq platform. As for the original processing: PCR bias was computationally corrected using synthetic template baselines, reads within Hamming distance 2 were collapsed, and singletons that could not be merged were discarded. Reads were aligned to IMGT to assign V, D and J genes, CDR3 length, and insertions or deletions at six rearrangement sites. Within each subset, clonotype counts were normalized to the number of sorted cells before true diversity and Gini coefficients were calculated with the tcR R package. Repertoire sharing was quantified using the overlap coefficient calculated on TCRB nucleotide sequences. TCRdb obtained this table from immuneACCESS and retained in-frame rearrangements with V and J assigned. These tables miss some clones; where compared with another copy, unresolved V genes account for less than half of the shortfall, and the remainder is unexplained. For V, J and clone size, that table is used; D and trimming come from the DNA. The sample data list under 150,000 clones, and around 8.8% of these were observed just once. Of the sample, roughly 0.75% falls within the top ten clones.

Material: central memory CD4+ T cells from blood. The source is a man aged 25 to 40 with type 1 diabetes. Here the chain combines TRBV7-9 and TRBJ2-3; the central 11 bases match TRBD2. Read as DNA, the sequence is TGTGCCAGCAGCTTTAGCGGGGGGGCTGGAGATACGCAGTATTTT. Translated, it reads CASSFSGGAGDTQYF. Outside the CDR3, residues come from the reference TRBV7-9 and TRBJ2-3 proteins, so the full variable domain is: DTGVSQNPRHKITKRGQNVTFRCDPISEHNRLYWYRQTLGQGPEFLTYFQNEAQLEKSRLLSDRFSAERPKGSFSTLEIQRTEQGDSAMYLCASSFSGGAGDTQYFGPGTRLTVL.